The 32 T cell receptor beta chains below were found in one sample sequenced in a study of cytomegalovirus exposure and HLA in healthy donors. Sequencing used immunoSEQ multiplex PCR; TCRdb keeps in-frame clones, though not all of them. The table has about 84,000 clones, approximately 91% seen once; the top ten hold roughly 2.1%. Material: PBMCs. The source is a man aged 25-40 years in good health and CMV-seronegative.

The chain recombines TRBV6-1 with TRBJ1-5; D call uncertain. The germline CDR1 and CDR2 sequences are MNHNS and SASEGT. Trimming took 6 bases from V and 9 from J, leaving 18 bases between them. This CDR3 region has 14 residues. The CDR3 loop reads CASSGDSLHLPQHF. DNA for the CDR3: TGTGCCAGCAGCGGGGATAGCTTACATTTGCCCCAGCATTTT.

The V gene is TRBV11-3, the J gene TRBJ2-2, with D perhaps TRBD2 (7 bases). Germline V gives CDR1 SGHNT, CDR2 YENEEA. V dropped 1 base and J dropped 4 bases, with 13 bases sitting between them. This CDR3 contains 16 residues. The CDR3 DNA reads as TGTGCCAGCAGCTTAGGCGGGGGCGGAATCACCGGGGAGCTGTTTTTT. Its protein product is CASSLGGGGITGELFF.

This sequence joins TRBV7-2 and TRBJ2-3; the match to TRBD2 covers 7 bases. Trimming cost V 2 bases and J 1 base; bases outside gene matches: 3. This CDR3 has 15 residues. From germline, CDR1 is SGHTA and CDR2 FQGNSA. The CDR3 bases are TGTGCCAGCAGCTTATATGCGGGGGGCACAGATACGCAGTATTTT. Its protein product is CASSLYAGGTDTQYF.

The chain recombines TRBV28 with TRBJ1-1; D is ambiguous. The CDR3 covers 11 residues. Germline loops: CDR1 MDHEN, CDR2 SYDVKM. The CDR3 DNA sequence: TGTGCTTCGTCGGTGAACACTGAAGCTTTCTTT. Translating gives CASSVNTEAFF.

This chain connects TRBV28 to TRBJ1-1; the D gene is possibly TRBD1 (6 bases). This CDR3 is built from 13 residues. V dropped 6 bases and J dropped 1 base, with 9 bases sitting between them. Germline V gene sequence: CDR1 MDHEN, CDR2 SYDVKM. In DNA form, the CDR3 reads TGTGCCAGCAGGAGGGGGGGGAACACTGAAGCTTTCTTT. Translated: CASRRGGNTEAFF.

The chain joins TRBV11-2 to TRBJ2-7; D might be TRBD2 (6 bases). The ends were cut back, 5 bases at V and 0 bases at J, with 20 bases in the middle. The CDR3 has 17 amino acids. Germline CDR1 and CDR2: SGHAT and FQNNGV. The DNA for the CDR3 is TGTGCCAGCAGCCAGCAGGTCTTCGGGGGTTTCTCCTACGAGCAGTACTTC. Translated: CASSQQVFGGFSYEQYF.

V is TRBV27 and J is TRBJ2-1; possibly TRBD2 for D (6 bases). The CDR3 loop spans 13 amino acids. CDR1 MNHEY and CDR2 SMNVEV come from the germline V gene (reference sequence). The V end was cut by 11 bases, the J end by 8 bases, with 19 bases between. In DNA form, the CDR3 reads TGTGCCGCCGGGGGATGGGGATTGGATGAGCAGTTCTTC. This gives the protein CAAGGWGLDEQFF.

This clone was recorded only once. The V call is TRBV11-2, the J call TRBJ2-3; 11 bases map to TRBD2. The V segment lost 5 bases and the J segment 6 bases; nucleotides outside the gene matches: 10. Germline values: CDR1 SGHAT, CDR2 FQNNGV. There are 16 residues in the CDR3. The CDR3 bases are TGTGCCAGCAGCCCGGCCGCTAGCGGGAGGTCCGATACGCAGTATTTT. As protein: CASSPAASGRSDTQYF.

The V gene is TRBV5-1, the J gene TRBJ2-7; TRBD1 matches 10 bases. The germline V gene has CDR1 SGHRS and CDR2 YFSETQ. Unmatched junction bases numbered 5, after V lost 2 bases and J lost 0 bases. The CDR3 length is 16 residues. This CDR3 is CASSFTGTGDSYEQYF. The CDR3 nucleotides read TGCGCCAGCAGCTTTACGGGGACAGGGGACTCCTACGAGCAGTACTTC.

The DNA for the CDR3 is TGTGCCAGCAGCTTGGACAGGAAGCTGTTTTTT. This codes for CASSLDRKLFF. The chain uses TRBV5-4 and TRBJ2-2; possible D gene TRBD1, 5 bases. V lost 0 bases and J 12 bases, leaving 6 bases between the germline ends. Per the germline V gene, CDR1 is SGHNT and CDR2 is YYREEE (reference sequence). The CDR3 length is 11 residues.

This clone has a handful of counts. The rearrangement uses TRBV5-1 and TRBJ1-2; D is perhaps TRBD1 (6 bases). The CDR3 length is 15 residues. Germline V lookup: CDR1 SGHRS, CDR2 YFSETQ. V lost 0 bases and J lost 1, with 10 bases in between. CDR3 in amino acids: CASSLVPDSNYGYTF. CDR3 DNA: TGCGCCAGCAGCTTGGTACCGGACAGTAACTATGGCTACACCTTC. Using reference TRBV5-1 and TRBJ1-2 for the parts outside the CDR3, the full variable domain is KAGVTQTPRYLIKTRGQQVTLSCSPISGHRSVSWYQQTPGQGLQFLFEYFSETQRNKGNFPGRFSGRQFSNSRSEMNVSTLELGDSALYLCASSLVPDSNYGYTFGSGTRLTVV.

This clone has just one count. This rearrangement joins TRBV4-1 to TRBJ2-5, with TRBD2 matching 8 bases. In germline, CDR1 is MGHRA, CDR2 YSYEKL. V was clipped by 0 bases and J by 6 bases; unmatched bases: 9. This CDR3 has 16 residues. The CDR3 is CASSQDLARGGKTQYF. The DNA for the CDR3 is TGCGCCAGCAGCCAAGACTTGGCACGGGGGGGAAAGACCCAGTACTTC.

The J gene is TRBJ2-2, the V gene TRBV30; D uncertain. Trimming pared 3 bases from V and 6 bases from J, leaving 23 bases between. The CDR3 has 17 amino acids. Germline assignment: CDR1 GTSNPN and CDR2 SVGIG (reference sequence). DNA of the CDR3: TGTGCCTGGAGATACCCGGCAGGCGCGATATTGGCCGGGGAGCTGTTTTTT. This codes for CAWRYPAGAILAGELFF.

This clone was detected a few times. This sequence joins TRBV2 and TRBJ1-2, with D maybe TRBD1 (6 bases). Germline CDR1 SNHLY, CDR2 FYNNEI. V lost 7 bases and J lost 6, with 12 bases in between. This CDR3 spans 12 amino acids. Here the CDR3 DNA reads TGTGCCAGCACCGGGACACGGGATGGCTACACCTTC. Translated, it gives CASTGTRDGYTF.

CDR3 region: CASSDFDSLRGANVLTF. As DNA, the CDR3 is TGTGCCAGCAGTGATTTTGACAGCCTCCGGGGGGCCAACGTCCTGACTTTC. The gene calls are TRBV2 and TRBJ2-6; D may be TRBD1 (5 bases). Looked up from germline, CDR1 is SNHLY and CDR2 is FYNNEI. Trimming cost V 3 bases and J 4 bases, with 16 bases left between them. The CDR3 has 17 amino acids.

The J gene is TRBJ2-5, the V gene TRBV11-3, with 9 bases fitting TRBD2. The CDR3 totals 16 residues. The V gene end was trimmed by 5 bases and the J gene end by 2 bases; junction bases not matched to a gene: 9. The germline CDR1 and CDR2 sequences are SGHNT and YENEEA. The CDR3 DNA follows: TGTGCCAGCAGCCCAGGGGCTAGCGGGGAGCAAGAGACCCAGTACTTC. This translates into CASSPGASGEQETQYF.

This sequence joins TRBV28 and TRBJ1-3; maybe TRBD1 (5 bases). V gave up 6 bases and J gave up 3 bases, with 15 bases separating them. Germline V gives CDR1 MDHEN, CDR2 SYDVKM. The CDR3 is 15 amino acids. CDR3 sequence: CASSRLAGLGNTIYF. The CDR3 bases are TGTGCCAGCAGCCGGCTAGCGGGGCTTGGAAACACCATATATTTT. The variable domain in full, with the rest retrieved from reference TRBV28 and TRBJ1-3, is DVKVTQSSRYLVKRTGEKVFLECVQDMDHENMFWYRQDPGLGLRLIYFSYDVKMKEKGDIPEGYSVSREKKERFSLILESASTNQTSMYLCASSRLAGLGNTIYFGEGSWLTVV.

The V gene is TRBV5-6, the J gene TRBJ2-5; D is ambiguous. Trimming stripped 0 bases from V and 1 base from J, with 10 bases between. The CDR3 has 15 amino acids. Per germline, CDR1 SGHDT and CDR2 YYEEEE. The chain's CDR3 is CASSLVARSQETQYF. The DNA for the CDR3 is TGTGCCAGCAGCTTGGTCGCGCGTTCCCAAGAGACCCAGTACTTC.

Comments on this clone: One junction end disagrees with the germline gene, perhaps due to a read error. The J gene is TRBJ2-1, the V gene TRBV7-7; 9 bases agree with TRBD1. The germline V gene has CDR1 SSHAT and CDR2 FNYEAQ (reference sequence). The CDR3 has 14 residues. This CDR3 reads CASSLRTGANEQFF. The DNA of the CDR3 is TGTGCTAGCAGCTTAAGGACAGGGGCAAATGAGCAGTTCTTC. The entire variable domain, with the rest obtained from reference TRBV7-7 and TRBJ2-1, is as follows: GAGVSQSPRYKVTKRGQDVTLRCDPISSHATLYWYQQALGQGPEFLTYFNYEAQPDKSGLPSDRFSAERPEGSISTLTIQRTEQRDSAMYRCASSLRTGANEQFFGPGTRLTVL.

The V call is TRBV5-6, the J call TRBJ2-7; 8 bases match TRBD2. CDR1 SGHDT and CDR2 YYEEEE come from the germline V gene. Unmatched junction bases numbered 1, after V lost 4 bases and J lost 7 bases. CDR3 length equals 11 residues. The CDR3 coding sequence is TGTGCCAGCAGCCCGGGGGGGGAGCAGTACTTC. This translates into CASSPGGEQYF.

V and J are TRBV9 and TRBJ2-7; possibly TRBD1 for D (6 bases). Per the germline V gene, CDR1 is SGDLS and CDR2 is YYNGEE. Trimming removed 0 bases from V and 3 bases from J, with 16 bases in between. The length of the CDR3 is 16 residues. CDR3 in amino acids: CASSVAAGTIYYEQYF. CDR3 coding DNA: TGTGCCAGCAGCGTAGCTGCCGGGACAATCTACTACGAGCAGTACTTC.

This sequence joins TRBV30 and TRBJ1-5; 12 nucleotides match TRBD1. V lost 2 bases to trimming and J lost 2 bases; unmatched junction nucleotides: 7. CDR3 length: 17 amino acids. Per the germline V gene, CDR1 is GTSNPN and CDR2 is SVGIG (reference sequence). The chain's CDR3 is CAWSRDRGPPGNQPQHF. CDR3 sequence (DNA): TGTGCCTGGAGTAGGGACAGGGGGCCGCCGGGCAATCAGCCCCAGCATTTT. Looking up the rest from reference TRBV30 and TRBJ1-5 gives the full variable domain: SQTIHQWPATLVQPVGSPLSLECTVEGTSNPNLYWYRQAAGRGLQLLFYSVGIGQISSEVPQNLSASRPQDRQFILSSKKLLLSDSGFYLCAWSRDRGPPGNQPQHFGDGTRLSIL.

This sequence joins TRBV7-9 and TRBJ2-5, with 10 positions matching TRBD1. V lost 5 bases to trimming and J lost 2 bases; unmatched junction nucleotides: 14. CDR1 is SEHNR and CDR2 is FQNEAQ in the germline V gene (reference sequence). CDR3 length: 18 residues. This CDR3 is CASSRQGALAGRQETQYF. For the CDR3, the DNA is TGTGCCAGCAGCCGACAGGGGGCCTTAGCGGGAAGGCAAGAGACCCAGTACTTC.

V is TRBV15 and J is TRBJ2-7; D might be TRBD1 (6 bases). V dropped 0 bases and J dropped 7 bases, with 13 bases sitting between them. The CDR3 is 14 amino acids. Germline CDR1 and CDR2: LNHNV and YYDKDF (reference sequence). CDR3 sequence (DNA): TGTGCCACCAGCAGAGATCAGGGGTCCTGGGAGCAGTACTTC. Translating it yields CATSRDQGSWEQYF.

This CDR3 reads CASSRTGAGLATGELFF. The DNA for the CDR3 is TGTGCCAGCTCACGGACAGGGGCGGGTCTTGCGACCGGGGAGCTGTTTTTT. The chain carries TRBV18 and TRBJ2-2; 9 bases are shared with TRBD1. The CDR3 loop spans 17 amino acids. Trimming removed 4 bases from V and 5 bases from J; junction bases left unmatched: 11. Per germline, CDR1 KGHSH and CDR2 LQKENI.

V gene TRBV5-1 combines with J gene TRBJ2-7; D uncertain. The CDR3 loop spans 15 amino acids. Trimming pared 5 bases from V and 6 bases from J, leaving 21 bases between. Germline V gives CDR1 SGHRS, CDR2 YFSETQ. CDR3 loop: CASSVTIETRREQYF. The CDR3 DNA is TGCGCCAGCAGTGTCACTATCGAGACTCGGCGCGAGCAGTACTTC.

The chain combines TRBV11-1 with TRBJ2-3; D not certain. Deletions cut 2 bases from V and 6 bases from J, with 15 bases between. The CDR3 runs to 15 residues. Germline-derived CDR1 and CDR2 are SGHAT and FQDESV (reference sequence). This CDR3 reads CASSLSRLLVDTQYF. The CDR3 DNA reads TGTGCCAGCAGCTTATCGAGATTACTTGTTGATACGCAGTATTTT.

The chain employs TRBV29-1 and TRBJ2-3, with a tentative D call TRBD1 (6 bases). V was cut by 4 bases and J by 2 bases, with 25 bases left in between. CDR3 length equals 18 residues. Germline CDR1 reads SQVTM; CDR2 reads ANQGSEA. The CDR3 coding sequence is TGCAGCGTTGTGTTTTCTGCCCTTAAACAGGGTAACACAGATACGCAGTATTTT. It codes for CSVVFSALKQGNTDTQYF.

This clone appeared a single time. V usage is TRBV28 and J usage is TRBJ2-2, with D possibly TRBD2 on 6 matching bases. The CDR3 is 21 residues long. V lost 2 bases and J 2 bases, leaving 27 bases between the germline ends. Germline CDR1 MDHEN, CDR2 SYDVKM. The CDR3 coding sequence is TGTGCCAGCAGTTTAACCCCTCCGGGTGGGCTCCCCGGGGGAAACACCGGGGAGCTGTTTTTT. It is translated as CASSLTPPGGLPGGNTGELFF.

The genes are TRBV6-1 and TRBJ2-4; D is unresolved. CDR1 and CDR2 from the germline V gene are MNHNS and SASEGT. V was trimmed by 2 bases and J by 0 bases, leaving 8 bases between them. CDR3 length: 15 amino acids. The CDR3 coding sequence is TGTGCCAGCAGTGAATCTGGCCTAGCCAAAAACATTCAGTACTTC. The encoded protein is CASSESGLAKNIQYF.

This clone was detected only once. V and J are TRBV7-9 and TRBJ1-1; 7 positions agree with TRBD1. CDR1 and CDR2 from the germline V gene are SEHNR and FQNEAQ (reference sequence). The V segment lost 5 bases and the J segment 4 bases; nucleotides outside the gene matches: 7. The CDR3 contains 14 residues. The CDR3, as DNA: TGTGCCAGCAGCCGCCAGGGGGAGAGCACTGAAGCTTTCTTT. Translation gives CASSRQGESTEAFF.

In its sample, this clone was seen a few times. The junction and the germline gene differ at one end; a read error may be behind it. The chain couples TRBV19 to TRBJ2-7, with 12 bases identical to TRBD1. The CDR3 has 15 residues. CDR1 and CDR2 from the germline V gene are LNHDA and SQIVND (reference sequence). CDR3 sequence: CASSAGTGGSHEQYF. CDR3 in DNA: TGTGCCAGTAGTGCCGGGACAGGGGGCTCCCACGAGCAGTACTTC.